Following are 21 T cell receptor beta chains from one sample sequenced in a study of neoadjuvant nivolumab and ipilimumab in lung cancer. Libraries were prepared by immunoSEQ multiplex PCR; TCRdb keeps only in-frame clonotypes and omits some of them. In the table there are around 24,000 clones, approximately 78% of which are singletons. The specimen was tumor tissue, collected after neoadjuvant nivolumab, alone or with ipilimumab, at or shortly before surgery. Receptors were obtained from an adult with non-small cell lung cancer.

V is TRBV9 and J is TRBJ2-5; 9 bases line up with TRBD2. This CDR3 has 18 amino acids. With V trimmed by 4 bases and J by 4 bases, 17 bases remained unmatched. Germline V gene sequence: CDR1 SGDLS, CDR2 YYNGEE. The CDR3 DNA sequence: TGTGCCAGCAGCCCGGGGGCTAGCGGGAACCTTGGGGCAGAGACCCAGTACTTC. Its protein is CASSPGASGNLGAETQYF.

This chain joins TRBV5-1 and TRBJ2-6, with 8 bases lining up with TRBD1. Germline V gene sequence: CDR1 SGHRS, CDR2 YFSETQ. The ends lost 1 base at V and 0 bases at J; junction bases unmatched: 12. The CDR3 has 20 residues. The chain's CDR3 is CASSLFGQGSMSSGANVLTF. CDR3 nucleotide sequence: TGCGCCAGCAGCTTGTTCGGACAGGGAAGTATGTCCTCTGGGGCCAACGTCCTGACTTTC. The whole variable domain, remainder taken from reference TRBV5-1 and TRBJ2-6, is KAGVTQTPRYLIKTRGQQVTLSCSPISGHRSVSWYQQTPGQGLQFLFEYFSETQRNKGNFPGRFSGRQFSNSRSEMNVSTLELGDSALYLCASSLFGQGSMSSGANVLTFGAGSRLTVL.

This clone has only one observation. The chain recombines TRBV18 with TRBJ1-4; D gene ambiguous. Germline values: CDR1 KGHSH, CDR2 LQKENI. V was trimmed by 3 bases and J by 8 bases, leaving 10 bases between them. This CDR3 has 13 residues. CDR3 in amino acids: CASSPGIHEKLFF. In DNA form, the CDR3 reads TGTGCCAGCTCACCGGGCATACACGAAAAACTGTTTTTT.

The V and J genes are TRBV5-1 and TRBJ1-2; D uncertain. The V end lost 0 bases, the J end lost 4 bases, and 13 bases lay between the germline ends. The CDR3 runs to 15 residues. Germline CDR1 and CDR2: SGHRS and YFSETQ. The CDR3 reads CASSLGPNEGYGYTF. DNA for the CDR3: TGCGCCAGCAGCTTGGGTCCTAACGAGGGCTATGGCTACACCTTC.

This clone was recorded a few times. The rearrangement uses TRBV5-1 and TRBJ2-7; the D gene could be TRBD1 or TRBD2 (5 bases each). The CDR3 sequence is 16 residues long. Germline-derived CDR1 and CDR2 are SGHRS and YFSETQ. V was clipped by 0 bases and J by 5 bases, with 18 bases between them. The CDR3 region has the DNA TGCGCCAGCAGCTTGGTTGGAGGTAGGGGAGTCAACGAGCAGTACTTC. It yields the protein CASSLVGGRGVNEQYF.

The J gene is TRBJ2-3, the V gene TRBV25-1; D is unclear. The CDR3 has 14 amino acids. V lost 4 bases and J 0 bases, leaving 8 bases between the germline ends. Germline CDR1 and CDR2: MGHDK and SYGVNS. The CDR3 loop is CASSARWSTDTQYF. The CDR3 DNA reads as TGTGCCAGCAGTGCCCGATGGAGCACAGATACGCAGTATTTT.

This chain joins TRBV7-2 and TRBJ2-6; no definite D call. This CDR3 is built from 15 residues. V shed 1 base and J shed 4 bases, with 8 bases lying between them. The germline gives CDR1 SGHTA, CDR2 FQGNSA. CDR3 residues: CASSLGRRGANVLTF. CDR3 nucleotide sequence: TGTGCCAGCAGCTTAGGGCGGCGCGGGGCCAACGTCCTGACTTTC.

The chain recombines TRBV4-2 with TRBJ2-7; D ambiguous. This CDR3 has 12 residues. From germline, CDR1 is LGHNA and CDR2 YNFKEQ. The V end lost 5 bases, the J end lost 3 bases, and 8 bases lay between the germline ends. CDR3 sequence (DNA): TGTGCCAGCAGCTCAACTCTCTACGAGCAGTACTTC. As protein: CASSSTLYEQYF.

V and J are TRBV5-4 and TRBJ2-7; 10 bases are a match to TRBD2. The germline gives CDR1 SGHNT, CDR2 YYREEE (reference sequence). The V gene end was trimmed by 3 bases and the J gene end by 3 bases; junction bases not matched to a gene: 6. This CDR3 has 15 residues. DNA of the CDR3: TGTGCCAGCAGCTCACCCGGGACTAGCGTCTACGAGCAGTACTTC. This gives the protein CASSSPGTSVYEQYF.

The chain carries TRBV2 and TRBJ2-7, with D perhaps matching TRBD1 (6 bases). The CDR3 covers 13 residues. Looked up from germline, CDR1 is SNHLY and CDR2 is FYNNEI. The V end lost 4 bases, the J end lost 5 bases, and 12 bases lay between the germline ends. The CDR3 nucleotides read TGTGCCAGCAGTGGGCCCCCAGGGGACGAGCAGTACTTC. Translated, it gives CASSGPPGDEQYF.

This clone has only a few counts. The chain is built from TRBV7-2 and TRBJ2-7, with a tentative D call TRBD2 (5 bases). Germline V gene data show CDR1 as SGHTA and CDR2 as FQGNSA. This CDR3 contains 15 residues. Trimming took off 6 bases at V and 3 bases at J, with 18 bases between the two ends. The CDR3 DNA reads TGTGCCAGCAGTAATCGGGAAGCTCTCCACTACGAGCAGTACTTC. It encodes CASSNREALHYEQYF.

The chain uses TRBV6-5 and TRBJ1-4; TRBD1 is a possible D gene (5 bases). Germline assignment: CDR1 MNHEY and CDR2 SVGAGI. CDR3 length equals 14 residues. With 5 bases removed from V and 7 bases from J, the gap between germline ends came to 14 bases. Here the CDR3 DNA reads TGTGCCAGCAGTCGGGGGGGGGTTGCTGAAAAACTGTTTTTT. Amino acids: CASSRGGVAEKLFF.

The V call is TRBV6-5, the J call TRBJ1-1, with D unclear. Germline assignment: CDR1 MNHEY and CDR2 SVGAGI. This CDR3 spans 13 amino acids. Deletions cut 6 bases from V and 4 bases from J, with 12 bases between. The CDR3 coding sequence is TGTGCCAGCAGCAGGCTAGCGAGCACTGAAGCTTTCTTT. It translates to CASSRLASTEAFF.

This clone was picked up a small number of times. The chain combines TRBV5-6 with TRBJ2-5, with 10 positions matching TRBD1. This CDR3 has 15 amino acids. Germline V gene data show CDR1 as SGHDT and CDR2 as YYEEEE. V shed 2 bases, J shed 1 base, and the junction held 2 bases outside the gene matches. The CDR3 nucleotides read TGTGCCAGCAGCTTTGGGACAGGGGCCCAAGAGACCCAGTACTTC. Protein: CASSFGTGAQETQYF.

This clone has just one count. Here the CDR3 reads CASSSHPSAGAGYGYTF. DNA for the CDR3: TGTGCCAGCAGCTCCCATCCGAGCGCGGGGGCAGGGTATGGCTACACCTTC. V and J are TRBV7-9 and TRBJ1-2, with D perhaps TRBD1 (6 bases). This CDR3 is 17 amino acids long. Germline lookup yields CDR1 SEHNR and CDR2 FQNEAQ (reference sequence). V lost 4 bases and J 5 bases, leaving 23 bases between the germline ends.

V and J are TRBV11-2 and TRBJ2-5, with 7 bases matching TRBD2. J gave up 2 bases and V 5 bases, and 8 bases lay outside the gene matches. Germline V gene data show CDR1 as SGHAT and CDR2 as FQNNGV. This CDR3 comprises 15 residues. This CDR3 is CASSPGLLKQETQYF. The CDR3 nucleotides are TGTGCCAGCAGCCCGGGACTACTCAAACAAGAGACCCAGTACTTC.

This clone was counted only a few times. V gene TRBV11-3 combines with J gene TRBJ2-3; D not resolved. CDR3 size: 14 residues. Looked up from germline, CDR1 is SGHNT and CDR2 is YENEEA. V was clipped by 5 bases and J by 2 bases, with 11 bases between them. This CDR3 reads CASSARKLTDTQYF. The DNA for the CDR3 is TGTGCCAGCAGCGCTAGAAAACTCACAGATACGCAGTATTTT.

The chain has TRBV5-1 and TRBJ2-2; perhaps TRBD2 as D (6 bases). The V gene's germline CDR1 is SGHRS and CDR2 YFSETQ. CDR3 size: 19 residues. V dropped 1 base and J dropped 0 bases, with 19 bases sitting between them. CDR3 nucleotide sequence: TGCGCCAGCAGCTTGTCCCCGGGGGTTACGATCTCGAACACCGGGGAGCTGTTTTTT. Translated: CASSLSPGVTISNTGELFF. Variable domain in full (rest from reference TRBV5-1 and TRBJ2-2): KAGVTQTPRYLIKTRGQQVTLSCSPISGHRSVSWYQQTPGQGLQFLFEYFSETQRNKGNFPGRFSGRQFSNSRSEMNVSTLELGDSALYLCASSLSPGVTISNTGELFFGEGSRLTVL.

This chain links TRBV30 with TRBJ2-1; TRBD1 matches 8 bases. The length of the CDR3 is 15 residues. Germline loops: CDR1 GTSNPN, CDR2 SVGIG (reference sequence). The junction had 10 bases not matched to a gene; V was cut back by 1 base and J by 8 bases. As DNA, the CDR3 is TGTGCCTGGAGTGAGGGGACAGGACGGTACGATGAGCAGTTCTTC. As protein: CAWSEGTGRYDEQFF.

The J gene is TRBJ2-7, the V gene TRBV18, with 8 bases that match TRBD1. Looked up from germline, CDR1 is KGHSH and CDR2 is LQKENI. The J segment lost 3 bases and the V segment lost 1 base, leaving 2 bases of the junction unmatched. CDR3 length equals 14 residues. The CDR3 bases are TGTGCCAGCTCACCACGGACAGGGAGCTACGAGCAGTACTTC. Translated: CASSPRTGSYEQYF.

In this sample, this clone turned up once. The chain has TRBV2 and TRBJ1-5, with TRBD1 matching over 7 bases. V dropped 6 bases and J dropped 2; count of bases not matched to a gene: 10. This CDR3 spans 16 amino acids. Per germline, CDR1 SNHLY and CDR2 FYNNEI. CDR3 sequence: CASRDNRGPGNQPQHF. The DNA for the CDR3 is TGTGCCAGCAGAGACAACAGGGGTCCGGGCAATCAGCCCCAGCATTTT.